Presented here are 32 T cell receptor beta chains from one specimen sequenced in a study of shared clonotypes between healthy human individuals. The table came from immunoSEQ multiplex PCR; TCRdb's copy has only in-frame clones and leaves some out. Here the sample spans around 510,000 clones, around 81% being singletons. The sample consisted of PBMCs. These receptors came from a woman aged 40 to 50 in good health. Some clones in this sample may be carry-over from other donors' samples.

This sequence joins TRBV19 and TRBJ1-4; tentatively, D is TRBD1 (5 bases). This CDR3 has 13 residues. V lost 5 bases, J lost 12 bases, and 16 bases lay in between. The V gene's germline CDR1 is LNHDA and CDR2 SQIVND (reference sequence). In DNA, the CDR3 is TGTGCCAGTAGTTATAACCGGGACCGCGAACTGTTTTTT. The encoded protein is CASSYNRDRELFF.

This chain links TRBV27 with TRBJ2-4; perhaps TRBD1 as D (5 bases). Trimming took off 0 bases at V and 8 bases at J, with 17 bases between the two ends. The CDR3 is 16 amino acids. From germline, CDR1 is MNHEY and CDR2 SMNVEV (reference sequence). The CDR3 sequence is CASSLSTGDRRDIQYF. As DNA, the CDR3 is TGTGCCAGCAGTTTATCTACAGGTGATAGACGTGACATTCAGTACTTC.

The V and J genes are TRBV10-2 and TRBJ2-7; 11 bases match TRBD1. The germline gives CDR1 WSHSY, CDR2 SAAADI. The J segment lost 4 bases and the V segment lost 3 bases, leaving 11 bases of the junction unmatched. The CDR3 consists of 17 residues. This CDR3 reads CASSDLPRRDRGYEQYF. The CDR3 coding sequence is TGCGCCAGCAGTGACCTCCCCCGGCGGGACAGGGGGTACGAGCAGTACTTC.

The chain is built from TRBV7-6 and TRBJ2-2, with TRBD1 matching over 9 bases. Germline-derived CDR1 and CDR2 are SGHVS and FNYEAQ. The CDR3 has 17 amino acids. Trimming cost V 3 bases and J 4 bases; bases outside gene matches: 9. The chain's CDR3 is CASSLPPGTGRTGELFF. The CDR3, as DNA: TGTGCCAGCAGCTTGCCCCCCGGGACAGGGCGCACCGGGGAGCTGTTTTTT.

The genes are TRBV2 and TRBJ2-7, with a weak D call TRBD1 (5 bases). The CDR3 is made up of 14 amino acids. Trimming shortened V by 3 bases and J by 6 bases, and 15 bases separated the two germline ends. Germline V CDR1 and CDR2: SNHLY, FYNNEI. The DNA of the CDR3 is TGTGCCAGCAGTGACAGGAAAGGGGCGAGCGAGCAGTACTTC. Translation gives CASSDRKGASEQYF.

In its sample, this clone was seen a few times. The genes are TRBV14 and TRBJ2-2; the D gene is possibly TRBD1 (6 bases). Germline-derived CDR1 and CDR2 are SGHDN and FVKESK. Trimming shortened V by 3 bases and J by 0 bases, and 11 bases separated the two germline ends. CDR3 length: 16 residues. The CDR3: CASSQRPGANTGELFF. The CDR3 bases are TGTGCCAGCAGCCAGCGGCCAGGGGCGAACACCGGGGAGCTGTTTTTT.

This chain connects TRBV7-8 to TRBJ2-6; D unclear. Between the trimmed V and J ends, which lost 4 bases and 2 bases, there was a span of 12 bases. CDR1 SGHVS and CDR2 FQNEAQ come from the germline V gene. This CDR3 is 16 amino acids long. This chain's CDR3 is CASSSRDKAGANVLTF. The CDR3 region has the DNA TGTGCCAGCAGCTCCCGTGACAAGGCTGGGGCCAACGTCCTGACTTTC.

This clone was detected only once. This is likely a read error, given that the CDR3 carries no conserved phenylalanine or tryptophan at its end. The chain combines TRBV7-2 with TRBJ1-1; TRBD1 is a possible D gene (6 bases). Germline V gene lookup returns CDR1 SGHTA and CDR2 FQGNSA. The CDR3 has 15 amino acids. The ends were cut back, 0 bases at V and 2 bases at J, with 10 bases in the middle. CDR3 amino acids: CASSLAGGGNTEAFV. In DNA, the CDR3 is TGTGCCAGCAGCTTAGCAGGGGGGGGAAACACTGAAGCTTTCGTT.

This chain uses TRBV15 with TRBJ2-3; D tentatively reads TRBD1 or TRBD2 (5 bases each). The germline CDR1 and CDR2 sequences are LNHNV and YYDKDF (reference sequence). V shed 5 bases and J shed 0 bases, with 15 bases lying between them. The length of the CDR3 is 16 residues. As DNA, the CDR3 is TGTGCCACCAGCGGGGGTAGGACGGCTAGCACAGATACGCAGTATTTT. Protein product: CATSGGRTASTDTQYF.

A few counts support this clone. This may stem from a read error, because a much larger clone lies one nucleotide away. Other DNA sequences in this sample translate to the same CDR3. V gene TRBV6-6 combines with J gene TRBJ1-4; 9 bases are shared with TRBD1. The CDR3 covers 14 residues. CDR1 and CDR2 from the germline V gene are MNHNY and SVGAGI (reference sequence). The CDR3 reads CASSYGTGLEKLFF. The CDR3 DNA reads TGTGCCAGCAGTTACGGGACAGGGCTTGAAAAGCTGTTTTTT.

Of note for this clone: The sample contains more than one DNA sequence encoding this CDR3. The rearrangement joins TRBV18 to TRBJ2-1, with 11 positions matching TRBD1. The V gene's germline CDR1 is KGHSH and CDR2 LQKENI. After removal of 3 bases from V and 4 bases from J, the junction contained 2 bases not matched to a gene. The CDR3 is made up of 15 amino acids. The CDR3 bases are TGTGCCAGCTCACCCGGACAGGGGGCGTACAATGAGCAGTTCTTC. It is translated as CASSPGQGAYNEQFF.

This chain joins TRBV7-9 and TRBJ2-2, with TRBD2 identical over 10 bases. J lost 4 bases, V lost 1 base, and 3 bases had no gene match. The CDR3 loop spans 16 amino acids. Germline-derived CDR1 and CDR2 are SEHNR and FQNEAQ (reference sequence). The CDR3 region has the DNA TGTGCCAGCAGCTTAGATGCTAGCGGGAGCACCGGGGAGCTGTTTTTT. Protein: CASSLDASGSTGELFF.

This rearrangement joins TRBV19 to TRBJ2-7, with D perhaps matching TRBD1 (6 bases). Trimming took off 8 bases at V and 5 bases at J, with 16 bases between the two ends. This CDR3 comprises 13 residues. The germline V gene encodes CDR1 LNHDA and CDR2 SQIVND (reference sequence). Written as DNA, the CDR3 is TGTGCCAGTGGTCACACAGGGACGGACGAGCAGTACTTC. This codes for CASGHTGTDEQYF.

CDR3 DNA: TGTGCCAGCAGCTCACCGAAGGGAGGGGACTACGAGCAGTACTTC. Protein sequence: CASSSPKGGDYEQYF. The rearrangement joins TRBV5-4 to TRBJ2-7; 7 nucleotides agree with TRBD2. Unmatched junction bases numbered 9, after V lost 3 bases and J lost 3 bases. Per germline, CDR1 SGHNT and CDR2 YYREEE (reference sequence). This CDR3 has 15 amino acids.

J is TRBJ2-7 and V is TRBV27; D ambiguous. The CDR3 is made up of 14 amino acids. Germline CDR1 and CDR2: MNHEY and SMNVEV (reference sequence). Deletions cut 6 bases from V and 0 bases from J, with 12 bases between. The CDR3 is CASRPIQSSYEQYF. The CDR3 coding sequence is TGTGCCAGCAGGCCGATTCAGTCCTCCTACGAGCAGTACTTC.

The chain combines TRBV7-2 with TRBJ1-5, with D possibly matching TRBD1 (5 bases). V shed 3 bases and J shed 7 bases, with 13 bases lying between them. Looked up from germline, CDR1 is SGHTA and CDR2 is FQGNSA. CDR3 length: 14 amino acids. The CDR3 DNA follows: TGTGCCAGCAGCTTCGGGGCCGGGGGACAGCCCCAGCATTTT. As protein: CASSFGAGGQPQHF.

V usage is TRBV18 and J usage is TRBJ2-5; no clear D. The CDR3 has 15 residues. The V end was cut by 1 base, the J end by 2 bases, with 11 bases between. Per the germline V gene, CDR1 is KGHSH and CDR2 is LQKENI. In DNA form, the CDR3 reads TGTGCCAGCTCACCACGCTTGGGTACTCAAGAGACCCAGTACTTC. This codes for CASSPRLGTQETQYF. Combining the CDR3 with reference TRBV18 and TRBJ2-5 gives the whole variable domain NAGVMQNPRHLVRRRGQEARLRCSPMKGHSHVYWYRQLPEEGLKFMVYLQKENIIDESGMPKERFSAEFPKEGPSILRIQQVVRGDSAAYFCASSPRLGTQETQYFGPGTRLLVL.

The chain links TRBV7-9 to TRBJ2-5; TRBD2 agrees at 7 bases. The CDR3 runs to 16 residues. J was trimmed by 3 bases and V by 0 bases; bases with no gene match: 7. The germline V gene has CDR1 SEHNR and CDR2 FQNEAQ (reference sequence). The CDR3 DNA reads as TGTGCCAGCAGCTTAGCGGCAGGGAGGGGTGAAGAGACCCAGTACTTC. Encoded protein: CASSLAAGRGEETQYF.

The chain joins TRBV7-9 to TRBJ2-1; 12 bases fit TRBD2. Germline V gene sequence: CDR1 SEHNR, CDR2 FQNEAQ (reference sequence). The CDR3 has 18 amino acids. Trimming cost V 4 bases and J 2 bases; bases outside gene matches: 9. CDR3 bases: TGTGCCAGCAGCTCCATTCTTGGACTAGCGGGAACCTACAATGAGCAGTTCTTC. Amino acids: CASSSILGLAGTYNEQFF.

A word on this clone: Other DNA sequences from this sample encode an identical CDR3 as well. This chain uses TRBV6-6 with TRBJ2-2; 9 bases fit TRBD1. CDR3 length equals 16 residues. V shed 2 bases and J 4 bases; nucleotides not matched to a gene: 5. Germline CDR1 and CDR2: MNHNY and SVGAGI (reference sequence). The CDR3 spells CASSYGTGKGTGELFF. CDR3 DNA sequence: TGTGCCAGCAGTTACGGGACAGGGAAGGGCACCGGGGAGCTGTTTTTT.

This chain links TRBV7-6 with TRBJ2-1; possibly TRBD2 for D (6 bases). CDR1 is SGHVS and CDR2 is FNYEAQ in the germline V gene. With 1 base removed from V and 6 bases from J, the gap between germline ends came to 10 bases. The length of the CDR3 is 14 residues. Written as DNA, the CDR3 is TGTGCCAGCAGCTTAGGAGGTAGCGGCAATGAGCAGTTCTTC. This encodes CASSLGGSGNEQFF.

Of note for this clone: A far larger clone is one nucleotide away, so this likely arose from a read error. Because the CDR3 is missing its conserved closing phenylalanine or tryptophan, this is likely a read error. The J gene is TRBJ2-7, the V gene TRBV11-2; D may match TRBD1 or TRBD2 (6 bases each). Germline CDR1 and CDR2: SGHAT and FQNNGV. Trimming took off 5 bases at V and 2 bases at J, with 16 bases between the two ends. The CDR3 is 15 residues long. CDR3 protein: CASSREGGGPYEQYL. CDR3 in DNA: TGTGCCAGCAGCCGTGAGGGGGGAGGCCCCTACGAGCAGTACCTC.

The chain has TRBV2 and TRBJ1-2; weak D call: TRBD1 (6 bases). Trimming took off 7 bases at V and 7 bases at J, with 16 bases between the two ends. The CDR3 spans 13 residues. The germline V gene encodes CDR1 SNHLY and CDR2 FYNNEI. This CDR3 is CASTTTGRGGYTF. In DNA, the CDR3 is TGTGCCAGCACCACTACAGGGAGGGGTGGCTACACCTTC.

This chain joins TRBV5-1 and TRBJ2-5; D call uncertain. Trimming removed 0 bases at V and 2 bases at J, with 11 bases between. The CDR3 consists of 15 residues. Germline CDR1 and CDR2: SGHRS and YFSETQ. CDR3 amino acids: CASSLAGLRQETQYF. CDR3 nucleotides: TGCGCCAGCAGCTTGGCTGGTTTGAGGCAAGAGACCCAGTACTTC.

V usage is TRBV10-3 and J usage is TRBJ1-4; 7 bases line up with TRBD1. Trimming cost V 2 bases and J 7 bases; bases outside gene matches: 7. This CDR3 is 15 amino acids long. Germline V lookup: CDR1 ENHRY, CDR2 SYGVKD. The chain's CDR3 is CAISEAYRQGEKLFF. The CDR3 nucleotides are TGTGCCATCAGTGAGGCATACCGACAGGGTGAAAAACTGTTTTTT.

Comments on this clone: A far bigger clonotype differs at one base, so this is likely a read error. The CDR3 DNA reads TGTGCCATCAGTGAGACGCAGAACACTGAAGCTCTCTTT. Translation gives CAISETQNTEALF. The J gene is TRBJ1-1, the V gene TRBV10-3; D unresolved. CDR1 is ENHRY and CDR2 is SYGVKD in the germline V gene. The CDR3 runs to 13 residues.

J is TRBJ2-3 and V is TRBV9, with 9 bases matching TRBD2. Germline V lookup: CDR1 SGDLS, CDR2 YYNGEE. V was clipped by 4 bases and J by 6 bases; unmatched bases: 12. The CDR3 loop spans 16 amino acids. The CDR3 sequence is CASSPIGGRGLDTQYF. Here the CDR3 DNA reads TGTGCCAGCAGCCCCATCGGCGGGAGGGGTTTGGATACGCAGTATTTT.

The J gene is TRBJ1-1, the V gene TRBV28, with 10 bases that match TRBD1. Looked up from germline, CDR1 is MDHEN and CDR2 is SYDVKM. The CDR3 length is 16 residues. The ends lost 6 bases at V and 1 base at J; junction bases unmatched: 8. The CDR3: CASSRPGQGRNTEAFF. The CDR3 DNA is TGTGCCAGCAGCCGCCCGGGACAGGGGAGGAACACTGAAGCTTTCTTT.

In this sample, this clone turned up once. The CDR3 DNA sequence: TGTGCCAGCAGCCTATTTGCCGGGGCAGCGGGGGGCTACACCTTC. Protein sequence: CASSLFAGAAGGYTF. The chain combines TRBV7-2 with TRBJ1-2; a possible D gene is TRBD1 (5 bases). V was pared by 5 bases and J by 8 bases, with 21 bases between. CDR3 length equals 15 residues. Germline assignment: CDR1 SGHTA and CDR2 FQGNSA.

The V and J genes are TRBV19 and TRBJ2-5, with 7 bases aligning to TRBD2. Germline V gene lookup returns CDR1 LNHDA and CDR2 SQIVND (reference sequence). CDR3 length equals 15 residues. J was trimmed by 5 bases and V by 4 bases; bases with no gene match: 10. In nucleotides, the CDR3 is TGTGCCAGTAGTACGGGACTCCTGGGAGGGGAGACCCAGTACTTC. Protein sequence: CASSTGLLGGETQYF. Complete variable domain (other parts from reference TRBV19 and TRBJ2-5): DGGITQSPKYLFRKEGQNVTLSCEQNLNHDAMYWYRQDPGQGLRLIYYSQIVNDFQKGDIAEGYSVSREKKESFPLTVTSAQKNPTAFYLCASSTGLLGGETQYFGPGTRLLVL.

This rearrangement joins TRBV19 to TRBJ1-5, with D possibly matching TRBD1 (5 bases). Germline V gene sequence: CDR1 LNHDA, CDR2 SQIVND (reference sequence). Trimming removed 9 bases at V and 1 base at J, with 16 bases between. The CDR3 is made up of 15 amino acids. The chain's CDR3 is CASRNPGPSNQPQHF. The CDR3 coding sequence is TGTGCCAGCCGCAATCCGGGACCGAGCAATCAGCCCCAGCATTTT.

This chain uses TRBV28 with TRBJ2-7; 12 bases align to TRBD2. This CDR3 contains 16 residues. V trimming: 2 bases; J trimming: 1 base; junction bases outside the gene matches: 3. Germline CDR1 is MDHEN and CDR2 is SYDVKM. This chain's CDR3 is CASSLRGLAGSYEQYF. In DNA, the CDR3 is TGTGCCAGCAGTTTAAGGGGACTAGCGGGTTCCTACGAGCAGTACTTC.